The present TCR beta chain was sequenced within a study of OX40 agonist ivuxolimab in advanced cancers. The CDR3 loop spans 15 amino acids. Germline trimming cut 4 bases from V and 5 bases from J; bases unmatched to any gene: 6. Germline V gene lookup returns CDR1 SGHRS and CDR2 YFSETQ. In this sample, this clone is medium-sized (0.01 to 0.1%). Profiled with immunoSEQ multiplex PCR; TCRdb holds only in-frame clones, not every one. This sample has 40,000 to 45,000 clones, with approximately 78% found just once. The receptor was derived from an adult with an advanced solid tumor such as melanoma, head and neck, liver or kidney cancer. V is TRBV5-1 and J is TRBJ1-4; 9 positions match TRBD1. The sequences come from CD4+ or CD8+ T cells sorted from blood, collected in a trial of the OX40 agonist ivuxolimab. CDR3 DNA: TGCGCCAGCAGCCCCGATGGGACAGGGAATGAAAAACTGTTTTTT. Encoded protein: CASSPDGTGNEKLFF.